The 8 T cell receptor beta chains below all came from one sample that was sequenced in a study of metastatic and nonmetastatic thyroid tumors. Ahead of thyroid surgery, no patient had received treatment of any kind. MiXCR was used by TCRdb to re-call the PCR reads. The table has more than 30,000 clones, roughly a fifth seen once. Sequenced: blood. The receptors were gathered from a female donor with papillary thyroid cancer or a benign thyroid nodule (not recorded which). Some clones in this sample may be carry-over from other donors' samples.

This sequence joins TRBV12-3 or TRBV12-4 and TRBJ1-1, with D perhaps matching TRBD1 (5 bases). The CDR3 sequence is 16 residues long. The CDR3 is CARSSPRAGRRTEAFF. In nucleotides, the CDR3 is TGTGCACGCAGTTCTCCCCGAGCGGGGCGACGCACTGAAGCTTTCTTT.

The chain combines TRBV5-4 with TRBJ2-5, with TRBD2 matching 15 bases. The V gene end was trimmed by 4 bases and the J gene end by 5 bases; junction bases not matched to a gene: 3. Looked up from germline, CDR1 is SGHNT and CDR2 is YYREEE (reference sequence). The CDR3 covers 15 residues. In DNA form, the CDR3 reads TGTGCCAGCAGCCCGGGGACTAGCGGGAGGGAGACCCAGTACTTC. It specifies CASSPGTSGRETQYF.

This clone was counted at least ten times. The chain is built from TRBV5-1 and TRBJ2-7; tentative D call: TRBD1 (6 bases). Germline CDR1 is SGHRS and CDR2 is YFSETQ. The CDR3 loop spans 15 amino acids. V lost 4 bases and J 6 bases, leaving 20 bases between the germline ends. The CDR3 loop reads CASSSPRAGESEQYF. As DNA, the CDR3 is TGCGCCAGCAGCAGCCCCAGGGCAGGGGAGAGCGAGCAGTACTTC. The full variable domain, its missing parts supplied by reference TRBV5-1 and TRBJ2-7, is KAGVTQTPRYLIKTRGQQVTLSCSPISGHRSVSWYQQTPGQGLQFLFEYFSETQRNKGNFPGRFSGRQFSNSRSEMNVSTLELGDSALYLCASSSPRAGESEQYFGPGTRLTVT.

In its sample, this clone was seen once. One junction end does not reproduce the germline sequence, and a read error may be involved. This chain uses TRBV6-2 or TRBV6-3 with TRBJ1-1; D gene uncertain. Germline CDR1 MNHEY, CDR2 SVGEGT. CDR3 size: 12 residues. CDR3 coding DNA: TGTGCCAGCAGTTACTGTTACACAGAAGCTTTCTTT. Translated: CASSYCYTEAFF.

There are many counts of this clone. V gene TRBV5-8 combines with J gene TRBJ2-7; D unresolved. Trimming shortened V by 7 bases and J by 3 bases, and 14 bases separated the two germline ends. The CDR3 covers 13 residues. CDR1 SGHTS and CDR2 YDEGEE come from the germline V gene. CDR3 in amino acids: CASSPRVYYEQYF. The CDR3 DNA follows: TGTGCCAGCTCACCCCGAGTTTACTACGAGCAGTACTTC. The full variable domain, rest sourced from reference TRBV5-8 and TRBJ2-7, is EAGVTQSPTHLIKTRGQQATLRCSPISGHTSVYWYQQALGLGLQFLLWYDEGEERNRGNFPPRFSGRQFPNYSSELNVNALELEDSALYLCASSPRVYYEQYFGPGTRLTVT.

This clone was found once. This is likely a read error, given that the CDR3 carries no conserved phenylalanine or tryptophan at its end. This chain's CDR3 is CASSLRSTGFTYGYTL. For the CDR3, the DNA is TGTGCCAGCAGCTTGAGATCAACAGGGTTTACCTATGGCTACACCCTC. The chain combines TRBV5-6 with TRBJ1-2, with a possible D match to TRBD1 (6 bases). This CDR3 is built from 16 residues. The V and J ends lost 1 base and 4 bases respectively, with 17 bases between them. Per the germline V gene, CDR1 is SGHDT and CDR2 is YYEEEE.

By sample share, this clone is medium-sized (0.01 to 0.1%). The V and J genes are TRBV6-2 or TRBV6-3 and TRBJ2-3, with D unclear. CDR1 is MNHEY and CDR2 is SVGEGT in the germline V gene. The CDR3 is 12 amino acids. The V end lost 5 bases, the J end lost 3 bases, and 6 bases lay between the germline ends. CDR3 in amino acids: CASSLETDTQYF. CDR3 DNA: TGTGCCAGCAGTCTAGAGACAGATACGCAGTATTTT.

The chain uses TRBV7-3 and TRBJ2-3; the match to TRBD2 covers 12 bases. Germline assignment: CDR1 SGHTA and CDR2 FQGTGA. The CDR3 sequence is 17 residues long. Germline trimming cut 5 bases from V and 7 bases from J; bases unmatched to any gene: 13. The CDR3 region is CASSPTPLAGGANTQYF. CDR3 DNA: TGTGCCAGCAGCCCTACCCCCCTAGCGGGAGGGGCAAATACGCAGTATTTT.